These 11 T cell receptor beta chains came from one sample sequenced in a study of shared clonotypes between healthy human individuals. TCRdb's table, derived via immunoSEQ multiplex PCR, lists solely in-frame clones and lacks some. The sample records about 2.1 million clones, around 93% being singletons. CD8 cells regarded as naive lacked CD45RO, were positively chosen for CCR7, and omitted terminally differentiated effector memory CD45RA+ cells. Sequenced: naive CD8+ T cells from PBMCs. The receptors stem from a man aged 18 to 30 in good health. Some clones in this sample may be carry-over from other donors' samples.

This rearrangement joins TRBV11-2 to TRBJ2-7; 8 bases are a match to TRBD1. J was trimmed by 6 bases and V by 1 base; bases with no gene match: 8. Per the germline V gene, CDR1 is SGHAT and CDR2 is FQNNGV. The CDR3 sequence is 15 residues long. The CDR3 spells CASSLGRTGPVEQYF. CDR3 DNA: TGTGCCAGCAGCTTAGGAAGGACAGGGCCTGTCGAGCAGTACTTC.

The gene calls are TRBV2 and TRBJ2-7, with TRBD2 as a possible D gene (6 bases). CDR1 is SNHLY, CDR2 FYNNEI, per germline. The V end lost 5 bases, the J end lost 3 bases, and 17 bases lay between the germline ends. The CDR3 is 15 amino acids. This CDR3 reads CASSTPGVRVYEQYF. CDR3 DNA sequence: TGTGCCAGCAGTACTCCGGGAGTCCGCGTCTACGAGCAGTACTTC.

The CDR3 reads CASSLREGNTEAFF. CDR3 nucleotides: TGTGCCAGCAGTTTAAGGGAGGGGAACACTGAAGCTTTCTTT. This chain uses TRBV27 with TRBJ1-1; no reliable D call. Trimming removed 2 bases from V and 1 base from J, with 8 bases in between. Looked up from germline, CDR1 is MNHEY and CDR2 is SMNVEV (reference sequence). The CDR3 extends over 14 amino acids.

The chain links TRBV7-9 to TRBJ1-2; D may be TRBD1 (5 bases). The V gene lost 1 base and the J gene lost 7 bases, with 16 bases spanning the gap. Germline V gives CDR1 SEHNR, CDR2 FQNEAQ (reference sequence). The CDR3 sequence is 15 residues long. The CDR3 DNA follows: TGTGCCAGCAGCTTAGGGGTCCAGGGTGTCGGTGGCTACACCTTC. As protein: CASSLGVQGVGGYTF.

The chain has TRBV28 and TRBJ2-2; unclear D gene. V was trimmed by 2 bases and J by 4 bases, leaving 14 bases between them. The CDR3 covers 16 residues. The V gene's germline CDR1 is MDHEN and CDR2 SYDVKM. CDR3 nucleotides: TGTGCCAGCAGTTTAACCGCCGCGAGCACCACCGGGGAGCTGTTTTTT. Its translation: CASSLTAASTTGELFF.

The CDR3 protein is CASRRSLKDEQYF. CDR3 bases: TGTGCCAGCAGGCGTAGCCTTAAGGACGAGCAGTACTTC. V and J are TRBV27 and TRBJ2-7, with D uncertain. Germline loops: CDR1 MNHEY, CDR2 SMNVEV (reference sequence). V lost 6 bases and J lost 5, with 14 bases in between. This CDR3 contains 13 residues.

The J gene is TRBJ1-2, the V gene TRBV6-6; no definite D call. Trimming left V 1 base short and J 0 bases short, with 6 bases between. Germline CDR1 and CDR2: MNHNY and SVGAGI (reference sequence). The CDR3 consists of 14 residues. CDR3 bases: TGTGCCAGCAGTTACTTCCTCTCTAACTATGGCTACACCTTC. It codes for CASSYFLSNYGYTF.

This rearrangement joins TRBV19 to TRBJ1-1, with 7 bases identical to TRBD1. Germline V CDR1 and CDR2: LNHDA, SQIVND (reference sequence). V was clipped by 5 bases and J by 7 bases; unmatched bases: 4. CDR3 length equals 12 residues. The CDR3 bases are TGTGCCAGTAGTCCCAGGGGGGGTGAAGCTTTCTTT. It encodes CASSPRGGEAFF.

The genes are TRBV6-5 and TRBJ2-7; 7 bases line up with TRBD2. CDR3 size: 14 residues. V lost 6 bases and J lost 3; bases outside the gene matches: 8. Germline V gives CDR1 MNHEY, CDR2 SVGAGI. The CDR3 is CASSPMTSSYEQYF. The DNA of the CDR3 is TGTGCCAGCAGCCCAATGACTAGCAGCTACGAGCAGTACTTC.

The chain couples TRBV6-5 to TRBJ1-1; 7 positions match TRBD1. From germline, CDR1 is MNHEY and CDR2 SVGAGI. The CDR3 runs to 16 residues. The V segment lost 0 bases and the J segment 5 bases; nucleotides outside the gene matches: 9. CDR3 nucleotide sequence: TGTGCCAGCAGTTACTCGTATACTCAGGGGGGAACTGAAGCTTTCTTT. Translated, it gives CASSYSYTQGGTEAFF.

This chain uses TRBV11-3 with TRBJ2-5; D perhaps matches TRBD2 (5 bases). V was trimmed by 5 bases and J by 7 bases, leaving 14 bases between them. Germline V lookup: CDR1 SGHNT, CDR2 YENEEA. The CDR3 has 13 residues. Here the CDR3 reads CASSHRLAGTQYF. In DNA form, the CDR3 reads TGTGCCAGCAGCCACCGTCTAGCAGGGACCCAGTACTTC.